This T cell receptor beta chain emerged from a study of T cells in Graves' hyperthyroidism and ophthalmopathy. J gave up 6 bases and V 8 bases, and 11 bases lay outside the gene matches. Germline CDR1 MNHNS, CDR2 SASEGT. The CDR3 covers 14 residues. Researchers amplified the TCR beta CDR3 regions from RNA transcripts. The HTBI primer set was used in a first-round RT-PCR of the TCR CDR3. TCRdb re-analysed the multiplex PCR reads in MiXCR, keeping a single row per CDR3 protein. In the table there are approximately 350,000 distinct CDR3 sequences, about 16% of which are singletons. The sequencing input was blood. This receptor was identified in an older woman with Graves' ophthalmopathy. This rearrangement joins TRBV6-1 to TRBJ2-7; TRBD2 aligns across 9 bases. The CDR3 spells CASSRGGLAVEQYF. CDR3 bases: TGTGCCAGCTCTCGGGGGGGACTAGCCGTCGAGCAGTACTTC.